This entry concerns a single T cell receptor beta chain. Its cognate antigen is unknown. Study results and caveats: In terms of TCR gene usage, tumor memory CD4+ T cells clustered together with blood and lymph node memory CD4+ cells, as well as with lymph node naive CD4+ cells. The larger-cohort validation was restricted to a single TCR beta V-J rearrangement rather than whole repertoires. Tumor Tregs overlapped most with tumor, then blood, naive CD4+ cells.

After constant-region reverse-primer amplification, full-length variable regions underwent semi-nested PCR with Nested Universal Primer A. TCRdb recomputed calls from the 5' RACE reads with MiXCR, one row per CDR3 protein. The sample records 60,000 to 65,000 distinct CDR3 sequences, almost 30% being singletons. Unmatched junction bases numbered 5, after V lost 4 bases and J lost 4 bases. Germline V lookup: CDR1 SQVTM, CDR2 ANQGSEA. This CDR3 is built from 14 residues. The sequence derives from a female donor with breast cancer. Sequencing was performed on tumor-infiltrating naive CD4+ T cells sorted from the breast tumor. The subset denotes: naive CD4+ T cells, CD4+CD45RA+CD25-. The chain employs TRBV29-1 and TRBJ2-2; 8 bases fit TRBD1. The CDR3 bases are TGCAGCGTTGGGAGGACAGGGATCACCGGGGAGCTGTTTTTT. Its protein is CSVGRTGITGELFF.